The 27 T cell receptor beta chains below come from one sample, sequenced in a study of neoadjuvant anti-PD-1 for oral cavity cancer. Time point reported: after neoadjuvant nivolumab, at surgical resection. The repertoire was sequenced with immunoSEQ multiplex PCR; TCRdb's copy has only in-frame clones and lacks some. The table shows tens of thousands of clones, with 75% to 80% occurring only once. The sequenced sample was PBMCs, obtained after nivolumab (anti-PD-1) treatment. Receptors were obtained from a person aged 40 to 85 with oral cavity squamous cell carcinoma.

The chain has TRBV6-5 and TRBJ2-5; TRBD1 might be the D (5 bases). The germline V gene encodes CDR1 MNHEY and CDR2 SVGAGI. The CDR3 is 14 amino acids. The V end was cut by 8 bases, the J end by 5 bases, with 18 bases between. The DNA of the CDR3 is TGTGCCAGCTATCCTGGGGCGGCCCGGGAGACCCAGTACTTC. The encoded protein is CASYPGAARETQYF.

The J gene is TRBJ1-1, the V gene TRBV5-1; D is uncertain. Trimming shortened V by 1 base and J by 1 base, and 8 bases separated the two germline ends. This CDR3 comprises 14 residues. Per germline, CDR1 SGHRS and CDR2 YFSETQ. The CDR3 reads CASSLSQPNTEAFF. The CDR3 DNA is TGCGCCAGCAGCTTGTCACAGCCGAACACTGAAGCTTTCTTT.

The chain carries TRBV9 and TRBJ2-5, with unresolved D. Trimming removed 3 bases at V and 4 bases at J, with 13 bases between. CDR1 and CDR2 from the germline V gene are SGDLS and YYNGEE. This CDR3 is built from 14 residues. The CDR3 region is CASSAGDTRETQYF. CDR3 bases: TGTGCCAGCAGCGCCGGAGACACCCGAGAGACCCAGTACTTC.

CDR3 in amino acids: CASGDSYSGNTIYF. The CDR3 bases are TGTGCCAGTGGGGACAGTTACTCTGGAAACACCATATATTTT. The chain is built from TRBV19 and TRBJ1-3; 7 bases line up with TRBD1. This CDR3 is 14 amino acids long. Germline-derived CDR1 and CDR2 are LNHDA and SQIVND (reference sequence). Trimming took 8 bases from V and 0 from J; bases not matched to a gene: 4.

The V gene is TRBV9, the J gene TRBJ2-2; D unclear. The CDR3 length is 12 residues. Trimming took 4 bases from V and 5 from J, leaving 6 bases between them. Germline lookup yields CDR1 SGDLS and CDR2 YYNGEE. The chain's CDR3 is CASSSRTGELFF. The CDR3 DNA is TGTGCCAGCAGCTCTCGTACCGGGGAGCTGTTTTTT.

V usage is TRBV5-5 and J usage is TRBJ2-7, with D maybe TRBD2 (6 bases). CDR3 length: 14 amino acids. Germline V gene sequence: CDR1 SGHKS, CDR2 YYEKEE (reference sequence). Trimming took off 0 bases at V and 2 bases at J, with 9 bases between the two ends. CDR3 in amino acids: CASSLVADAYEQYF. CDR3 DNA: TGTGCCAGCAGCTTGGTAGCGGACGCCTACGAGCAGTACTTC.

The chain combines TRBV28 with TRBJ1-6; 8 bases align to TRBD1. V was clipped by 6 bases and J by 9 bases; unmatched bases: 10. Per germline, CDR1 MDHEN and CDR2 SYDVKM. The CDR3 covers 15 residues. CDR3 amino acids: CASRASTGETSPLHF. CDR3 nucleotide sequence: TGTGCCAGCAGAGCCTCGACAGGGGAAACTTCACCCCTCCACTTT.

The J gene is TRBJ1-6, the V gene TRBV27, with 9 nucleotides matching TRBD1. CDR3 size: 17 residues. The germline gives CDR1 MNHEY, CDR2 SMNVEV (reference sequence). The junction had 4 bases not matched to a gene; V was cut back by 1 base and J by 3 bases. The CDR3 sequence is CASSLYGQGHYNSPLHF. CDR3 nucleotide sequence: TGTGCCAGCAGTTTATATGGACAGGGGCACTATAATTCACCCCTCCACTTT.

The chain links TRBV28 to TRBJ1-1, with D perhaps matching TRBD1 (5 bases). Germline V gives CDR1 MDHEN, CDR2 SYDVKM. The CDR3 length is 16 residues. Trimming pared 7 bases from V and 5 bases from J, leaving 23 bases between. CDR3 DNA: TGTGCCAGCACTCGGACGATAGGGGTTAAGGTTACTGAAGCTTTCTTT. It encodes CASTRTIGVKVTEAFF. The full variable domain, with the rest looked up from reference TRBV28 and TRBJ1-1, is DVKVTQSSRYLVKRTGEKVFLECVQDMDHENMFWYRQDPGLGLRLIYFSYDVKMKEKGDIPEGYSVSREKKERFSLILESASTNQTSMYLCASTRTIGVKVTEAFFGQGTRLTVV.

The CDR3: CASSSDREVNQPQHF. The CDR3 DNA sequence: TGTGCCAGCAGTTCCGACAGGGAAGTCAATCAGCCCCAGCATTTT. V is TRBV6-6 and J is TRBJ1-5; TRBD1 matches 7 bases. In germline, CDR1 is MNHNY, CDR2 SVGAGI (reference sequence). The CDR3 is 15 residues long. J was trimmed by 3 bases and V by 4 bases; bases with no gene match: 6.

This clone has only a few counts. The rearrangement joins TRBV7-2 to TRBJ1-5; TRBD1 is a possible D gene (6 bases). Trimming left V 7 bases short and J 4 bases short, with 20 bases between. Germline assignment: CDR1 SGHTA and CDR2 FQGNSA. This CDR3 contains 16 residues. CDR3 in DNA: TGTGCCAGCACGTACTGGGGCAGGGGCGATAATCAGCCCCAGCATTTT. Protein product: CASTYWGRGDNQPQHF.

The chain couples TRBV6-9 to TRBJ1-5; 7 bases line up with TRBD1. Germline values: CDR1 MNHGY, CDR2 SVAAGI. After removal of 2 bases from V and 5 bases from J, the junction contained 9 bases not matched to a gene. The CDR3 is made up of 16 amino acids. The CDR3 DNA sequence: TGTGCCAGCAGTTATAACGTAGGGGGCGCGCATCAGCCCCAGCATTTT. It yields the protein CASSYNVGGAHQPQHF.

The gene calls are TRBV5-4 and TRBJ1-4, with TRBD1 as a possible D gene (5 bases). CDR3 length equals 15 residues. Germline CDR1 SGHNT, CDR2 YYREEE (reference sequence). Trimming removed 0 bases at V and 7 bases at J, with 13 bases between. CDR3 sequence (DNA): TGTGCCAGCAGCTTGGATGCAGGGCATGCTGAAAAACTGTTTTTT. Residues: CASSLDAGHAEKLFF.

The V and J genes are TRBV6-1 and TRBJ1-1, with D tentatively TRBD1 (6 bases). Germline CDR1 reads MNHNS; CDR2 reads SASEGT. The CDR3 has 14 residues. V lost 7 bases to trimming and J lost 3 bases, with 15 bases between them. CDR3 coding DNA: TGTGCCAGCATTGGGCAGGGGAGGTACACTGAAGCTTTCTTT. Amino acid sequence: CASIGQGRYTEAFF.

This clone appeared a single time. The chain couples TRBV6-6 to TRBJ2-1; perhaps TRBD1 as D (6 bases). Trimming stripped 4 bases from V and 6 bases from J, with 13 bases between. The germline V gene encodes CDR1 MNHNY and CDR2 SVGAGI (reference sequence). The CDR3 runs 14 residues. The CDR3 loop is CASSLLPRGNEQFF. CDR3 nucleotides: TGTGCCAGCAGTTTACTGCCCAGGGGCAATGAGCAGTTCTTC.

The chain links TRBV11-3 to TRBJ1-3; 8 bases align to TRBD1. The germline gives CDR1 SGHNT, CDR2 YENEEA. V shed 4 bases, J shed 7 bases, and the junction held 18 bases outside the gene matches. The CDR3 spans 18 residues. This CDR3 is CASSSRQGASVLWNTIYF. CDR3 coding DNA: TGTGCCAGCAGCTCCCGGCAGGGGGCGTCGGTTTTATGGAACACCATATATTTT. The whole variable domain, filled in from reference TRBV11-3 and TRBJ1-3, reads EAGVVQSPRYKIIEKKQPVAFWCNPISGHNTLYWYLQNLGQGPELLIRYENEEAVDDSQLPKDRFSAERLKGVDSTLKIQPAELGDSAVYLCASSSRQGASVLWNTIYFGEGSWLTVV.

The V gene is TRBV5-1, the J gene TRBJ1-4; D is unclear. Between the trimmed V and J ends, which lost 1 base and 0 bases, there was a span of 10 bases. The CDR3 loop spans 16 amino acids. Germline lookup yields CDR1 SGHRS and CDR2 YFSETQ. The CDR3 region has the DNA TGCGCCAGCAGCTTGCCAGGCCTTGCAACTAATGAAAAACTGTTTTTT. Translated: CASSLPGLATNEKLFF.

The V call is TRBV10-3, the J call TRBJ2-7, with TRBD1 identical over 8 bases. The length of the CDR3 is 12 residues. Trimming took 8 bases from V and 2 from J; bases not matched to a gene: 2. The V gene's germline CDR1 is ENHRY and CDR2 SYGVKD. This chain's CDR3 is CAIGTGTYEQYF. The CDR3 DNA is TGTGCCATCGGGACAGGAACCTACGAGCAGTACTTC.

The chain's CDR3 is CSVEGGSGTEAFF. In DNA form, the CDR3 reads TGCAGCGTTGAGGGCGGGTCAGGGACTGAAGCTTTCTTT. The V gene is TRBV29-1, the J gene TRBJ1-1; TRBD1 might be the D (5 bases). The length of the CDR3 is 13 residues. In germline, CDR1 is SQVTM, CDR2 ANQGSEA. Trimming removed 3 bases at V and 5 bases at J, with 13 bases between.

This chain uses TRBV5-1 with TRBJ2-5, with TRBD2 identical over 10 bases. Germline V gives CDR1 SGHRS, CDR2 YFSETQ. Losses at the gene ends were 5 bases for V and 0 bases for J; bases not matched to a gene: 4. The CDR3 length is 15 residues. CDR3 sequence (DNA): TGCGCCAGCAGTCGGACTAGCGGCTACCAAGAGACCCAGTACTTC. Translation: CASSRTSGYQETQYF. The full variable domain, in which reference TRBV5-1 and TRBJ2-5 provide the parts outside the CDR3, is KAGVTQTPRYLIKTRGQQVTLSCSPISGHRSVSWYQQTPGQGLQFLFEYFSETQRNKGNFPGRFSGRQFSNSRSEMNVSTLELGDSALYLCASSRTSGYQETQYFGPGTRLLVL.

This chain joins TRBV5-1 and TRBJ1-1, with 8 nucleotides matching TRBD1. Germline V gene data show CDR1 as SGHRS and CDR2 as YFSETQ. This CDR3 contains 17 residues. The trim removed 0 bases at V and 4 bases at J, leaving 11 bases unmatched. The CDR3 DNA reads TGCGCCAGCAGCTTGGCCAACAGGGGGAATCTGTTCACTGAAGCTTTCTTT. Residues: CASSLANRGNLFTEAFF.

The chain employs TRBV28 and TRBJ2-1; 11 nucleotides match TRBD2. The ends lost 6 bases at V and 7 bases at J; junction bases unmatched: 8. CDR1 MDHEN and CDR2 SYDVKM come from the germline V gene. There are 15 residues in the CDR3. Here the CDR3 reads CASSPLAGVFNEQFF. CDR3 bases: TGTGCCAGCAGCCCACTAGCGGGAGTATTTAATGAGCAGTTCTTC.

The rearrangement links TRBV12-5 to TRBJ2-5; D is uncertain. The germline V and J ends were trimmed by 2 bases and 4 bases, with 11 bases remaining between them. The CDR3 has 14 residues. Germline-derived CDR1 and CDR2 are LGHNT and FRNRAP. The CDR3, as DNA: TGTGCTAGTGGTTTGTCGTGGAACCCAGAGACCCAGTACTTC. It yields the protein CASGLSWNPETQYF.

CDR3 in amino acids: CASSLDPGGIGSYEQYF. In DNA form, the CDR3 reads TGTGCCAGCAGCTTAGATCCAGGGGGCATCGGGTCCTACGAGCAGTACTTC. The rearrangement uses TRBV7-8 and TRBJ2-7, with 8 bases lining up with TRBD1. CDR1 and CDR2 (germline): SGHVS, FQNEAQ. The CDR3 sequence is 17 residues long. V dropped 1 base and J dropped 1; count of bases not matched to a gene: 9. The variable domain in full, with the rest retrieved from reference TRBV7-8 and TRBJ2-7, is GAGVSQSPRYKVAKRGQDVALRCDPISGHVSLFWYQQALGQGPEFLTYFQNEAQLDKSGLPSDRFFAERPEGSVSTLKIQRTQQEDSAVYLCASSLDPGGIGSYEQYFGPGTRLTVT.

This clone was detected once. The rearrangement links TRBV10-1 to TRBJ1-2, with D maybe TRBD1 (5 bases). Germline V gives CDR1 WNHNN, CDR2 SYGVQD (reference sequence). With 3 bases removed from V and 7 bases from J, the gap between germline ends came to 12 bases. This CDR3 is 13 amino acids long. CDR3 amino acids: CASSEDGGTGYTF. The CDR3 nucleotides are TGCGCCAGCAGTGAAGACGGGGGTACTGGCTACACCTTC.

This chain connects TRBV2 to TRBJ1-6, with 8 bases lining up with TRBD1. Germline values: CDR1 SNHLY, CDR2 FYNNEI. The CDR3 totals 15 residues. V lost 8 bases to trimming and J lost 7 bases; unmatched junction nucleotides: 10. In DNA, the CDR3 is TGTGCCAGCGTATACACTGACAGGGGCAATTCACCCCTCCACTTT. As protein: CASVYTDRGNSPLHF. Using reference TRBV2 and TRBJ1-6 for the parts outside the CDR3, the full variable domain is EPEVTQTPSHQVTQMGQEVILRCVPISNHLYFYWYRQILGQKVEFLVSFYNNEISEKSEIFDDQFSVERPDGSNFTLKIRSTKLEDSAMYFCASVYTDRGNSPLHFGNGTRLTVT.

The chain joins TRBV6-1 to TRBJ1-6, with TRBD1 as a possible D gene (5 bases). Germline-derived CDR1 and CDR2 are MNHNS and SASEGT. V dropped 4 bases and J dropped 6 bases, with 13 bases sitting between them. The CDR3 is 15 amino acids. The DNA of the CDR3 is TGTGCCAGCAGTGCCAGGGAGGGCCGTAATTCACCCCTCCACTTT. This translates into CASSAREGRNSPLHF.